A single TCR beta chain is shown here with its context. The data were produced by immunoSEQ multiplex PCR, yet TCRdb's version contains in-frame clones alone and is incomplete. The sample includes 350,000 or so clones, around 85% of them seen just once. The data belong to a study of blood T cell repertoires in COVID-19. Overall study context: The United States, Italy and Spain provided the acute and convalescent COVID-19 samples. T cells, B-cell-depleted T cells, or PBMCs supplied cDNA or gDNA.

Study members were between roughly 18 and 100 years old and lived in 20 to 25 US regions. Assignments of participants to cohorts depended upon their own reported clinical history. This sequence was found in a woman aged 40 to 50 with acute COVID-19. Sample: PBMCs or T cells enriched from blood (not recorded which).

The CDR3 region has the DNA TGTGCCAGACTCGGACAGGGGAACACTGAAGCTTTCTTT. Its protein product is CARLGQGNTEAFF. The chain links TRBV2 to TRBJ1-1; 8 bases align to TRBD1. With 9 bases clipped from V and 1 base from J, the junction kept 4 bases outside the gene matches. The CDR3 is made up of 13 amino acids. Germline V gene data show CDR1 as SNHLY and CDR2 as FYNNEI. Complete variable domain (other parts from reference TRBV2 and TRBJ1-1): EPEVTQTPSHQVTQMGQEVILRCVPISNHLYFYWYRQILGQKVEFLVSFYNNEISEKSEIFDDQFSVERPDGSNFTLKIRSTKLEDSAMYFCARLGQGNTEAFFGQGTRLTVV.